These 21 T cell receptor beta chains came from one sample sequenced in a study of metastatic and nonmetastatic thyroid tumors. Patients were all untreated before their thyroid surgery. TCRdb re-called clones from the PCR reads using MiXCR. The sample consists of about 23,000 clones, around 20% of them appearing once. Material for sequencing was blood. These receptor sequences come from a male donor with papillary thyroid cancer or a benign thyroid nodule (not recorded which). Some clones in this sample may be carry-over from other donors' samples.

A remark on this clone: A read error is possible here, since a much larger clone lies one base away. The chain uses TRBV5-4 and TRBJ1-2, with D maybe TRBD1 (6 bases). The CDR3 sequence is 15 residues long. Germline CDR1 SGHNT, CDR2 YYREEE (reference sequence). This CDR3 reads CASSFPDSPNSGYTF. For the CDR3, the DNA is TGTGCCAGCAGCTTCCCGGACAGTCCTAACTCTGGCTACACCTTC.

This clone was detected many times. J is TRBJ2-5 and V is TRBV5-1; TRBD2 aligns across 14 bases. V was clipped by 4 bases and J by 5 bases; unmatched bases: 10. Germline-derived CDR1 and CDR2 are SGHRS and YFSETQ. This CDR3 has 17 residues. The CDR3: CASSPGGTSGSGETQYF. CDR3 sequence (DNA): TGCGCCAGCAGCCCGGGTGGGACTAGCGGGAGTGGGGAGACCCAGTACTTC.

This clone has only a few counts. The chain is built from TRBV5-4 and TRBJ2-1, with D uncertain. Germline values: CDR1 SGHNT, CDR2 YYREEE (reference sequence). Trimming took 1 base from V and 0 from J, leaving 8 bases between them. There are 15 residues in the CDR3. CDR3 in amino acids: CASSLSQDSYNEQFF. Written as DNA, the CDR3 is TGTGCCAGCAGCTTGTCCCAGGACTCCTACAATGAGCAGTTCTTC.

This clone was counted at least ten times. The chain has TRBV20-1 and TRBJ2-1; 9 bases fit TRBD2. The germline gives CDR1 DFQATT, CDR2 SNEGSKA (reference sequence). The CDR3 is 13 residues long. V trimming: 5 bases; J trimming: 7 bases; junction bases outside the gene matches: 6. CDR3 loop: CSAARTSANEQFF. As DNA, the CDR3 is TGCAGTGCTGCCAGGACTAGCGCGAATGAGCAGTTCTTC.

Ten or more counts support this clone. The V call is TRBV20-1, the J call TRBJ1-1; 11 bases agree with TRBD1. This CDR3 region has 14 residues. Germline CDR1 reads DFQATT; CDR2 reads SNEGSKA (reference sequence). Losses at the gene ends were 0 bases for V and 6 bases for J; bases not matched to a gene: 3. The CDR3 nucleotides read TGCAGTGCTAGAGAGGGGACAGGGGGTCCTGAAGCTTTCTTT. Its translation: CSAREGTGGPEAFF.

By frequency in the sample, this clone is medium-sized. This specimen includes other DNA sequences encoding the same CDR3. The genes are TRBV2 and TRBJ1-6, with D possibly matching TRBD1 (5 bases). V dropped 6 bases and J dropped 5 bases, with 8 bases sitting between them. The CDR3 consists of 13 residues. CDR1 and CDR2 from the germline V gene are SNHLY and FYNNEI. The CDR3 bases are TGTGCCAGCAGACAGGAGCATAATTCACCCCTCCACTTT. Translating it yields CASRQEHNSPLHF.

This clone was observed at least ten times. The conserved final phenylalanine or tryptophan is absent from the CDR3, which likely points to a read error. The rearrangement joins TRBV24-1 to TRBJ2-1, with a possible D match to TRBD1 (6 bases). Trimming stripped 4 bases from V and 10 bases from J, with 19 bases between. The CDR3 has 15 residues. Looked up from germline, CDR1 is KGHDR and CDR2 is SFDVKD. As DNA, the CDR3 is TGTGCCACCAGTGACCCTCTGACAGGATTCAACGAGCAGTTCCTC. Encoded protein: CATSDPLTGFNEQFL.

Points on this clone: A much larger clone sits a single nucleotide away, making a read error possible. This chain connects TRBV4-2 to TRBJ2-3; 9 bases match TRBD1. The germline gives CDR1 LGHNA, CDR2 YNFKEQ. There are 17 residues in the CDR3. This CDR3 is CSSSQPRTGAATDTQYF. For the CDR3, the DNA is TGTTCCAGCAGTCAACCACGGACAGGGGCGGCCACAGATACGCAGTATTTT.

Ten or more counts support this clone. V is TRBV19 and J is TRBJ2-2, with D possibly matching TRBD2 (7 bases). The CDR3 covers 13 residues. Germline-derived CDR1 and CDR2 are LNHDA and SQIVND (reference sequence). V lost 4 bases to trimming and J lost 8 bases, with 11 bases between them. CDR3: CASSRGGAGELFF. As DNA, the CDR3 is TGTGCCAGTAGTAGGGGGGGGGCAGGGGAGCTGTTTTTT.

The CDR3 loop reads CASIGLGGGGQNGNTIYF. CDR3 sequence (DNA): TGTGCCAGCATAGGGCTGGGTGGCGGGGGGCAGAATGGAAACACCATATATTTT. The V call is TRBV12-3 or TRBV12-4, the J call TRBJ1-3; maybe TRBD1 (6 bases). Trimming shortened V by 7 bases and J by 3 bases, and 25 bases separated the two germline ends. This CDR3 comprises 18 residues.

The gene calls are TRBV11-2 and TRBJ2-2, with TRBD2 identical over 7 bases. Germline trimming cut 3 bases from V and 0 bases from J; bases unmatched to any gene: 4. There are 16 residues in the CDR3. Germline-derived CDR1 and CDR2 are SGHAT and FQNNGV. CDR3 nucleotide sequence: TGTGCCAGCAGCTTCCCTAGCGGCGCGAACACCGGGGAGCTGTTTTTT. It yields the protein CASSFPSGANTGELFF.

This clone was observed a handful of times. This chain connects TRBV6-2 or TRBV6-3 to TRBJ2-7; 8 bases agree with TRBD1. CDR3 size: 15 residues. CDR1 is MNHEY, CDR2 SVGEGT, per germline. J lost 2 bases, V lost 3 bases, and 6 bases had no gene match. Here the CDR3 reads CASSYRRTGTYEQYF. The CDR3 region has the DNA TGTGCCAGCAGTTATAGGAGGACAGGGACCTACGAGCAGTACTTC.

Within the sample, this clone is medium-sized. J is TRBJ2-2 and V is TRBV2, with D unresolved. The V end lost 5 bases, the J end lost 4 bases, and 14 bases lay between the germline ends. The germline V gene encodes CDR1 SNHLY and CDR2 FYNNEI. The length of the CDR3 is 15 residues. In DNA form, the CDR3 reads TGTGCCAGCAGTTATCGCCAGAACCCCACCGGGGAGCTGTTTTTT. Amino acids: CASSYRQNPTGELFF.

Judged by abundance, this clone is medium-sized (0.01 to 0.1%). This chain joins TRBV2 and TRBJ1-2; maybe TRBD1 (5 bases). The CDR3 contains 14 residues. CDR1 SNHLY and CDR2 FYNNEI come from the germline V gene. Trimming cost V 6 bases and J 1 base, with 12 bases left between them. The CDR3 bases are TGTGCCAGCAGATCCGGAAGGGGTAACTATGGCTACACCTTC. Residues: CASRSGRGNYGYTF. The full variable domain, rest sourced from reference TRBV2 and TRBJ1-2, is EPEVTQTPSHQVTQMGQEVILRCVPISNHLYFYWYRQILGQKVEFLVSFYNNEISEKSEIFDDQFSVERPDGSNFTLKIRSTKLEDSAMYFCASRSGRGNYGYTFGSGTRLTVV.

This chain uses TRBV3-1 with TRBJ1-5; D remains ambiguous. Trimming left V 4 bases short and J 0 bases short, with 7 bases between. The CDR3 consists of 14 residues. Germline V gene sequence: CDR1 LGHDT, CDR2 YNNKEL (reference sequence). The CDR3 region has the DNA TGTGCCAGCAGCCTGGGAGATAGCAATCAGCCCCAGCATTTT. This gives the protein CASSLGDSNQPQHF.

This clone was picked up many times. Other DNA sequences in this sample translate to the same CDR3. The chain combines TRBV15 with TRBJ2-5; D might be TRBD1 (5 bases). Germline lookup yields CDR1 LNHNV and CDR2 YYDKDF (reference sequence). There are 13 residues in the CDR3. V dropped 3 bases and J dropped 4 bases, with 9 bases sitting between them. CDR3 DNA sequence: TGTGCCACCAGCAGGGATAGGGGAGAGACCCAGTACTTC. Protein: CATSRDRGETQYF.

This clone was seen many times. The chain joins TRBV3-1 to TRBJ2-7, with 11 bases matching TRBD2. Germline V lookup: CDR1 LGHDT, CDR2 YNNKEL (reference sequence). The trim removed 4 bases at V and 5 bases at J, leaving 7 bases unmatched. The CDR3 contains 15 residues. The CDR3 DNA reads TGTGCCAGCAGCCGACGAACTAGCGGGAGACACGAGCAGTACTTC. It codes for CASSRRTSGRHEQYF.

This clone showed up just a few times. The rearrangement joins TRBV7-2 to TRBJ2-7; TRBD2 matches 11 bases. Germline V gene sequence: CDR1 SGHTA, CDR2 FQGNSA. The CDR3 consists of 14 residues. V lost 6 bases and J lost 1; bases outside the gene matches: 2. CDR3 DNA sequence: TGTGCCAGCAGGTCTAGCGGGGGGTCCTACGAGCAGTACTTC. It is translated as CASRSSGGSYEQYF.

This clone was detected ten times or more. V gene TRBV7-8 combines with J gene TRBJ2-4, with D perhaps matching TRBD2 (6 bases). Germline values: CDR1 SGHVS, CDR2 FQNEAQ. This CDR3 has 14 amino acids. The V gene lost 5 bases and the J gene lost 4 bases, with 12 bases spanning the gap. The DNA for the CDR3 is TGTGCCAGCAGCCAGGGACGGGAGAAAAACATTCAGTACTTC. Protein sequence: CASSQGREKNIQYF.

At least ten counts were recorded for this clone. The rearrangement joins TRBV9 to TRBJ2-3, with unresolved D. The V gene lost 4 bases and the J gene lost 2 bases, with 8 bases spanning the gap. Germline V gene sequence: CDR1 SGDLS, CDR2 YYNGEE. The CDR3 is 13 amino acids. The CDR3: CASSLYPTDTQYF. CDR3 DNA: TGTGCCAGCAGCCTTTACCCCACAGATACGCAGTATTTT.

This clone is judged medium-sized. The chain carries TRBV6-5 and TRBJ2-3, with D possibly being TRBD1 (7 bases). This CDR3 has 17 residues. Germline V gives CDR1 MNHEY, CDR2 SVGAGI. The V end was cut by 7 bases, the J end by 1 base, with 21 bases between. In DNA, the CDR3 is TGTGCCAGCACCCGCCGGGGCGGAGGGGGCCGCACAGATACGCAGTATTTT. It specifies CASTRRGGGGRTDTQYF.